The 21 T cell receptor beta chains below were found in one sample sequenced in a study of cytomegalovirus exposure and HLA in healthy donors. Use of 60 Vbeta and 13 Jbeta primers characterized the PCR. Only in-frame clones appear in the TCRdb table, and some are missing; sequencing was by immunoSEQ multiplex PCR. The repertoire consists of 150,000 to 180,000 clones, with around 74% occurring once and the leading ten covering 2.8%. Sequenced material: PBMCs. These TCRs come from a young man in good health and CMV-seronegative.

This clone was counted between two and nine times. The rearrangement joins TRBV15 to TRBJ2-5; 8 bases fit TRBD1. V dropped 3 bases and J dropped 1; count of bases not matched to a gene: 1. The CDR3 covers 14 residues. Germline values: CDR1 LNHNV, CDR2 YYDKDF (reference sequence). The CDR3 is CATSSDRGQETQYF. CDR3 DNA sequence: TGTGCCACCAGCAGCGACAGGGGCCAAGAGACCCAGTACTTC.

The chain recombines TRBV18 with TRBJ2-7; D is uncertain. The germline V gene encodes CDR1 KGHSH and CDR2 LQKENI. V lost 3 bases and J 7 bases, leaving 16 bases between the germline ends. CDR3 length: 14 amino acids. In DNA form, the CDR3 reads TGTGCCAGCTCACCTTCAGGAAAGGTGTGGGAGCAGTACGTC. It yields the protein CASSPSGKVWEQYV.

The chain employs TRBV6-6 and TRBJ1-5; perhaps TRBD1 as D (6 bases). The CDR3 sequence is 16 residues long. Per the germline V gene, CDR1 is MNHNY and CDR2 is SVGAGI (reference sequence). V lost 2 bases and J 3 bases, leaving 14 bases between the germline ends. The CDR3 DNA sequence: TGTGCCAGCAGTTACAGCCCGGGACACGACAATCAGCCCCAGCATTTT. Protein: CASSYSPGHDNQPQHF.

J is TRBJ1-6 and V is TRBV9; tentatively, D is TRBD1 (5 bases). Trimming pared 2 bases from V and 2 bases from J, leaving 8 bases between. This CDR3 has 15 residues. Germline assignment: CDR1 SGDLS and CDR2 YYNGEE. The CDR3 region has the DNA TGTGCCAGCAGCGTGCGGGACCCCTATAATTCACCCCTCCACTTT. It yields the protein CASSVRDPYNSPLHF.

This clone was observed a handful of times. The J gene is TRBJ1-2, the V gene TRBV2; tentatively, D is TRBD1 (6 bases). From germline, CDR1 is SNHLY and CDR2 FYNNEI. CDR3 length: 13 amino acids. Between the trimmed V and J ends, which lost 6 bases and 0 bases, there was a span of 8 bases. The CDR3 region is CASRRDTNYGYTF. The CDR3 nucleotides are TGTGCCAGCAGGAGGGACACTAACTATGGCTACACCTTC.

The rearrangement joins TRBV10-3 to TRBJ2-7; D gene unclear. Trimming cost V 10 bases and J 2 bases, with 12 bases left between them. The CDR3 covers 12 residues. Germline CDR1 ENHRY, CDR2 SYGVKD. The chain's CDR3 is CATLSTPYEQYF. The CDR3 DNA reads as TGTGCCACCCTAAGCACCCCCTACGAGCAGTACTTC.

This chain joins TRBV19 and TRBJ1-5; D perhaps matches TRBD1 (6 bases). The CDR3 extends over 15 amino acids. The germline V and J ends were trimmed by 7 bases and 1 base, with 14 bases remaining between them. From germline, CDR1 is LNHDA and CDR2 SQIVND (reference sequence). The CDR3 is CASTRVGQSNQPQHF. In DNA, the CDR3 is TGTGCCAGTACCAGAGTAGGACAGAGCAATCAGCCCCAGCATTTT.

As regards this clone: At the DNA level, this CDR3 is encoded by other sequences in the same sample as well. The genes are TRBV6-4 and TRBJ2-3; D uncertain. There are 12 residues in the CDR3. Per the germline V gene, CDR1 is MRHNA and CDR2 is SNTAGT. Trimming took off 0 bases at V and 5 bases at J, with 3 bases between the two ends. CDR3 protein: CASSDSRDTQYF. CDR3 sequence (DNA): TGTGCCAGCAGTGACTCTCGAGATACGCAGTATTTT.

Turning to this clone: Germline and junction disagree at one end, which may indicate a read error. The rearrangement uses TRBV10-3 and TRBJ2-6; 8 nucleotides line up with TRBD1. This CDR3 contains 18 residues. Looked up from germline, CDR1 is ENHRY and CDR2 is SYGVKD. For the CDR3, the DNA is TGTGCCATCAGTTTCGGACAGGGAATACAGTTTAGGGCCAACCTCCTGACTTTC. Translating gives CAISFGQGIQFRANLLTF.

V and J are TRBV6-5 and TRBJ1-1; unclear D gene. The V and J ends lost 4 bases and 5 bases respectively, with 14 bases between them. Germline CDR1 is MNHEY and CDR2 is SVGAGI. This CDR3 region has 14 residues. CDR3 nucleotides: TGTGCCAGCAGTTCGAGAACGGGTGGGACTGAAGCTTTCTTT. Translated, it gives CASSSRTGGTEAFF.

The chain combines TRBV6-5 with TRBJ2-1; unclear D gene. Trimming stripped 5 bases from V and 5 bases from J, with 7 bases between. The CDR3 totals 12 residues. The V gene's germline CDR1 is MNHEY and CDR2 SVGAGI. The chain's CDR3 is CASSELHNEQFF. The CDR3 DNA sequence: TGTGCCAGCAGTGAACTCCACAATGAGCAGTTCTTC.

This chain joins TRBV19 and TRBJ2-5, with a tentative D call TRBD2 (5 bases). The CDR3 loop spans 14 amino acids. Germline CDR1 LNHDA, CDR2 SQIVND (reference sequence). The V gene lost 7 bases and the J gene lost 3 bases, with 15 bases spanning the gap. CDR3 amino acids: CASKEEPAKETQYF. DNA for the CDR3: TGTGCCAGTAAGGAGGAACCCGCAAAAGAGACCCAGTACTTC.

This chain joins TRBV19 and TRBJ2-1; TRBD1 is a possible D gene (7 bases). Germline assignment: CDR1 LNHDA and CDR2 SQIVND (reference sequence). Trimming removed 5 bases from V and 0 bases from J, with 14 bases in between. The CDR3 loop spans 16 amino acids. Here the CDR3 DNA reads TGTGCCAGTAGTGGAGGGGACAGCATCTCCTACAATGAGCAGTTCTTC. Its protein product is CASSGGDSISYNEQFF. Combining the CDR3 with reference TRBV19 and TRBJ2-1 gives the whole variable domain DGGITQSPKYLFRKEGQNVTLSCEQNLNHDAMYWYRQDPGQGLRLIYYSQIVNDFQKGDIAEGYSVSREKKESFPLTVTSAQKNPTAFYLCASSGGDSISYNEQFFGPGTRLTVL.

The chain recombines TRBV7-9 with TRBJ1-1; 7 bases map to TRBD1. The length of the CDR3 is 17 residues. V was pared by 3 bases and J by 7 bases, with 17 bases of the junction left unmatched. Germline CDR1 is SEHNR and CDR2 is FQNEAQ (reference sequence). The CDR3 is CASSFSSDRPLKSEAFF. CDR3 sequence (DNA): TGTGCCAGCAGCTTCTCTTCGGACAGGCCCTTAAAAAGTGAAGCTTTCTTT.

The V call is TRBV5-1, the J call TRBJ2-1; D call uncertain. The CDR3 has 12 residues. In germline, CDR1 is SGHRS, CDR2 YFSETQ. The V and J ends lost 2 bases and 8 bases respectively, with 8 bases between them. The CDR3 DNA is TGCGCCAGCAGCTTCGATGGCTATGAGCAGTTCTTC. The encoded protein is CASSFDGYEQFF.

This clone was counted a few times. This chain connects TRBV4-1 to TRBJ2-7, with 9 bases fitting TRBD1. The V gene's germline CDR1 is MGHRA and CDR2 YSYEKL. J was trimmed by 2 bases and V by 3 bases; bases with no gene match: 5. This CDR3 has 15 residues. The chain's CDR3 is CASSQGQGIAYEQYF. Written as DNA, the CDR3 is TGCGCCAGCAGCCAGGGACAGGGAATCGCCTACGAGCAGTACTTC.

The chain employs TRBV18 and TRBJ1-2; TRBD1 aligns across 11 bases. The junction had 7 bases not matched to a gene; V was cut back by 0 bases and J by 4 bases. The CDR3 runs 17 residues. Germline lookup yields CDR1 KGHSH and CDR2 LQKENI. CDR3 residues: CASSPPSSGQGAYGYTF. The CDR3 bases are TGTGCCAGCTCACCACCGTCGTCAGGACAGGGGGCCTATGGCTACACCTTC.

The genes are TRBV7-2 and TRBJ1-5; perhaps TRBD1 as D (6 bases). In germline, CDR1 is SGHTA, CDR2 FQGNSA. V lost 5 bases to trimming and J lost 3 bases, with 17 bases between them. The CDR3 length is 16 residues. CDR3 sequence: CASSLGGGRVNQPQHF. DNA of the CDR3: TGTGCCAGCAGCCTCGGGGGGGGGCGGGTCAATCAGCCCCAGCATTTT. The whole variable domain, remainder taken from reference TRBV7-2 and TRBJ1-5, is GAGVSQSPSNKVTEKGKDVELRCDPISGHTALYWYRQSLGQGLEFLIYFQGNSAPDKSGLPSDRFSAERTGGSVSTLTIQRTQQEDSAVYLCASSLGGGRVNQPQHFGDGTRLSIL.

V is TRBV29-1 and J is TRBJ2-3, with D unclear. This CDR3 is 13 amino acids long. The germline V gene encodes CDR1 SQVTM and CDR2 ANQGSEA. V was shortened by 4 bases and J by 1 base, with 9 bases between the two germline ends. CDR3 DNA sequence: TGCAGCGTTGGTCTTCTCGGCACAGATACGCAGTATTTT. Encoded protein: CSVGLLGTDTQYF.

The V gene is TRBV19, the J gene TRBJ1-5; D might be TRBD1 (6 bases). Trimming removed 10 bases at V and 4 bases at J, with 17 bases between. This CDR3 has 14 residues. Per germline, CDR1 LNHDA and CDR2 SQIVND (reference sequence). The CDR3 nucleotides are TGTGCCACCGACGACAGGAGGTATAATCAGCCCCAGCATTTT. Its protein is CATDDRRYNQPQHF.

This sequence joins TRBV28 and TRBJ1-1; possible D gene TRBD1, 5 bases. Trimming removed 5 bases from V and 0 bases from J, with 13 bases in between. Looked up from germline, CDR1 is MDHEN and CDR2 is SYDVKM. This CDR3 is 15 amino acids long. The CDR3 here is CASSMRQTVNTEAFF. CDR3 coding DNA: TGTGCCAGCAGTATGAGACAGACTGTGAACACTGAAGCTTTCTTT.